The source of this T cell receptor (beta chain) is a study of shared T cell receptors in the human thymus. The CDR3 totals 16 residues. CDR1 is MNHNS and CDR2 is SASEGT in the germline V gene. V lost 0 bases and J lost 5, with 16 bases in between. The assay was immunoSEQ multiplex PCR, and TCRdb's table has in-frame clones only and misses some. The data hold more than 550,000 clones, with 80% to 90% observed a single time. Separately, the same data were catalogued under a study of human thymus T cells. Per that study: Corrective heart surgery yielded resections, and these provided the thymus tissue. Unrelated people showed highly overlapping thymic repertoires, related research reported.

This clonotype originated in a girl under three years old with a congenital heart defect. Sequencing was done on a sample of thymocytes. The chain employs TRBV6-1 and TRBJ1-1; no definite D call. CDR3 loop: CASSEATGAEGTEAFF. In nucleotides, the CDR3 is TGTGCCAGCAGTGAAGCTACGGGCGCGGAGGGTACTGAAGCTTTCTTT.